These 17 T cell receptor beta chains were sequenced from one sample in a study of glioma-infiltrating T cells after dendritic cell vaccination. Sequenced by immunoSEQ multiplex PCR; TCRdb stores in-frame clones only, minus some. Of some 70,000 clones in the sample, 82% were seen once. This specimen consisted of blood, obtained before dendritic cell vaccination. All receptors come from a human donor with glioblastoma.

DNA for the CDR3: TGCGCCAGCAGCCAATACGGCTCGGGAAGCAATCAGCCCCAGCATTTT. Translating gives CASSQYGSGSNQPQHF. V gene TRBV4-1 combines with J gene TRBJ1-5; D is unresolved. Germline V gives CDR1 MGHRA, CDR2 YSYEKL. Trimming took 2 bases from V and 1 from J, leaving 12 bases between them. This CDR3 region has 16 residues.

CDR3 in amino acids: CASSYIQGLAGTEQYF. CDR3 bases: TGCGCCAGCAGCTACATCCAGGGACTAGCGGGGACCGAGCAGTACTTC. The chain joins TRBV4-1 to TRBJ2-7; TRBD2 aligns across 13 bases. Per the germline V gene, CDR1 is MGHRA and CDR2 is YSYEKL. This CDR3 comprises 16 residues. The trim removed 5 bases at V and 6 bases at J, leaving 10 bases unmatched.

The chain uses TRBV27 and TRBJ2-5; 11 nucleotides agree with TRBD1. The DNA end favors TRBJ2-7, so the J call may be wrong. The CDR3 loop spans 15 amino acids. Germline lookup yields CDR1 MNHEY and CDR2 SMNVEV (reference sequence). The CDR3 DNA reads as TGTGCCAGCAGCCGAACGGGACAGGGGGGCTACGAGCAGTACTTC. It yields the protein CASSRTGQGGYEQYF.

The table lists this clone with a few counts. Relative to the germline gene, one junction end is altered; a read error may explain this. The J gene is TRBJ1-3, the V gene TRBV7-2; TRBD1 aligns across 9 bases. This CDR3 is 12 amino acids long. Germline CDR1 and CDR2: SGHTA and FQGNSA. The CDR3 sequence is CASSLGTGGGNF. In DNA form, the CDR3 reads TGTGCCAGCAGCTTAGGTACAGGGGGCGGAAATTTT.

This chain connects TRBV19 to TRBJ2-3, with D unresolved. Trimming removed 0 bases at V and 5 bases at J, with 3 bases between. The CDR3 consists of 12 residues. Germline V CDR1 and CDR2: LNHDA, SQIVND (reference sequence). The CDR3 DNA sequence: TGTGCCAGTAGTATAGAGAGAGATACGCAGTATTTT. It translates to CASSIERDTQYF.

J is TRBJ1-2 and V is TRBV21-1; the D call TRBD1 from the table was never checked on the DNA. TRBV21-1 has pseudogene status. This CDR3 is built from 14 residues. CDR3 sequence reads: CASSKGQGFGGYTF. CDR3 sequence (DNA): TGTGCCAGCAGCAAAGGTCAGGGCTTCGGAGGCTACACCTTC.

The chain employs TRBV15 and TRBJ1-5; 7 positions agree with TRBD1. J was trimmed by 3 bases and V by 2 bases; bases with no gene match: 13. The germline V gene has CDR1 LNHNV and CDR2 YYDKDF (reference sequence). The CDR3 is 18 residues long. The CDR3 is CATSRLPIDRAANQPQHF. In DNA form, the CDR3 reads TGTGCCACCAGCAGACTCCCCATCGACAGGGCGGCCAATCAGCCCCAGCATTTT.

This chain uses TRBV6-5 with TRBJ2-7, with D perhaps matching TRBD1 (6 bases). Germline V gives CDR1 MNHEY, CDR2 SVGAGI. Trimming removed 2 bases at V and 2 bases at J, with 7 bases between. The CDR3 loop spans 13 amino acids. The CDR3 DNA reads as TGTGCCAGCAGTTACCGGGACACCTACGAGCAGTACTTC. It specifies CASSYRDTYEQYF.

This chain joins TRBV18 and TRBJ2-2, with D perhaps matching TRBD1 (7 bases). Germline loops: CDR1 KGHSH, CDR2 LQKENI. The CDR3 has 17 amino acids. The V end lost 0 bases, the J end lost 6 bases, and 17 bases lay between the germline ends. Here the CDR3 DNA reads TGTGCCAGCTCACCACCGGTGGAGGGGGCGATTTCCGGGGAGCTGTTTTTT. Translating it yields CASSPPVEGAISGELFF.

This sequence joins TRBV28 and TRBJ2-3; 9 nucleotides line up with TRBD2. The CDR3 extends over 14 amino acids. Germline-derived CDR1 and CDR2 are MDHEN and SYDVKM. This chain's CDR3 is CSYSGGLSTDTQYF. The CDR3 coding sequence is TGTTCTTATAGCGGGGGCCTTAGCACAGATACGCAGTATTTT.

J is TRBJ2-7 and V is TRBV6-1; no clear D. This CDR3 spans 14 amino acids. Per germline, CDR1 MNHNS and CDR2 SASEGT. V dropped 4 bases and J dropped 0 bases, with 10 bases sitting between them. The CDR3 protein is CASSVEPNSYEQYF. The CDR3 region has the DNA TGTGCCAGCAGTGTCGAGCCCAACTCCTACGAGCAGTACTTC.

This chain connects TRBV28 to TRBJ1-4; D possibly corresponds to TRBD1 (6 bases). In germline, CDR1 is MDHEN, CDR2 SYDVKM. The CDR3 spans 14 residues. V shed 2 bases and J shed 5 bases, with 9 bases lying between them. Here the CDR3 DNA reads TGTGCCAGCAGTTTACAGGGGATGAATGAAAAACTGTTTTTT. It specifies CASSLQGMNEKLFF.

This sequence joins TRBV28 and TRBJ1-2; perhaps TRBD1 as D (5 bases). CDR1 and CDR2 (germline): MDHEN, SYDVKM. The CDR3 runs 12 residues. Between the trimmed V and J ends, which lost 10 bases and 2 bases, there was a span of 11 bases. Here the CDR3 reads CAIDDRNYGYTF. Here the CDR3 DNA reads TGTGCCATCGACGACAGAAACTATGGCTACACCTTC.

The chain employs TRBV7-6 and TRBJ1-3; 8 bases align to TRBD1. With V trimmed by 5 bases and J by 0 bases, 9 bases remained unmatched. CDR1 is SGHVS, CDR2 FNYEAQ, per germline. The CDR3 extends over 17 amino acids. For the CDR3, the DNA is TGTGCCAGCAGCCCTCGGACAGGGTCGGACTCTGGAAACACCATATATTTT. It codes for CASSPRTGSDSGNTIYF.

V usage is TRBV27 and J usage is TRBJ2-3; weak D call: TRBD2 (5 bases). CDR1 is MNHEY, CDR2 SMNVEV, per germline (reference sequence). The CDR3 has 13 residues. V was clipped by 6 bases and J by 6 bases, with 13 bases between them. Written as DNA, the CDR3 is TGTGCCAGCAGGCGGGCCACGGGGGATACGCAGTATTTT. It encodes CASRRATGDTQYF.

CDR3 sequence: CASSQSGGDTGELFF. The CDR3, as DNA: TGCGCCAGCTCGCAGAGCGGGGGCGACACCGGGGAGCTGTTTTTT. The chain couples TRBV5-1 to TRBJ2-2, with TRBD2 matching 8 bases. Per the germline V gene, CDR1 is SGHRS and CDR2 is YFSETQ. The CDR3 spans 15 residues. The junction had 8 bases not matched to a gene; V was cut back by 7 bases and J by 3 bases.

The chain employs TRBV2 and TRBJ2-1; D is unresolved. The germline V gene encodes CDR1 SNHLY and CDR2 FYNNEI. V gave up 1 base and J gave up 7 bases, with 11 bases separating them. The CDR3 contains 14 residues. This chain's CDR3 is CASSEDVGSNEQFF. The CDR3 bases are TGTGCCAGCAGTGAAGATGTCGGTAGTAATGAGCAGTTCTTC.